This TCR beta chain appears in the sequencing data of a study of beta chain features in type 1 diabetes. Reverse transcribing all isolated RNA meant expressed TCRB transcripts were sequenced. Sequencing used immunoSEQ multiplex PCR; TCRdb keeps in-frame clones, though not all of them. The sample carries about 320,000 clones, 13% to 15% recorded once. Trimming cost V 6 bases and J 7 bases, with 13 bases left between them. CDR3 length: 13 amino acids. Germline V gene lookup returns CDR1 MNHNS and CDR2 SASEGT. Sequencing used central memory CD4+ T cells from blood. This chain links TRBV6-1 with TRBJ1-5; no reliable D call. The sequence came from a man aged 25 to 45 in good health. CDR3 in amino acids: CASSAGEKQPQHF. The CDR3 DNA follows: TGTGCCAGCAGCGCGGGCGAAAAACAGCCCCAGCATTTT.